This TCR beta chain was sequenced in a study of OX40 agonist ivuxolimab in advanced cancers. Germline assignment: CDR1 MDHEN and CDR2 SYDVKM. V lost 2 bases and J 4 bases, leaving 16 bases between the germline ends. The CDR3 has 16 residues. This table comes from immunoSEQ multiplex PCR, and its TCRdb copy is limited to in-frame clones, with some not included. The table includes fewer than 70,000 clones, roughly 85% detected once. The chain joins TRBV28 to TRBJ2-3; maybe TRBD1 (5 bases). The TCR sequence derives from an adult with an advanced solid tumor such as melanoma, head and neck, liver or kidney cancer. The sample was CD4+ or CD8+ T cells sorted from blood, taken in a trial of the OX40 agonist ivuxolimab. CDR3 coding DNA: TGTGCCAGCAGTTTAAGGTTAGGGGCCTCGGCAGATACGCAGTATTTT. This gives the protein CASSLRLGASADTQYF.